The 4 T cell receptor beta chains below come from one sample, sequenced in a study of blood T cell repertoires in COVID-19. The protocol was immunoSEQ multiplex PCR, while the TCRdb copy is restricted to in-frame clones and leaves out a portion. The sample yields some 110,000 clones, over 80% seen once. The sample was peripheral blood. These receptors came from a woman in her 70s with acute or convalescent COVID-19.

This clone appeared a single time. The V and J genes are TRBV5-1 and TRBJ1-2; TRBD1 matches 10 bases. The CDR3 spans 14 residues. Germline lookup yields CDR1 SGHRS and CDR2 YFSETQ. The junction had 4 bases not matched to a gene; V was cut back by 4 bases and J by 4 bases. The CDR3 sequence is CASSTGTGVYGYTF. Written as DNA, the CDR3 is TGCGCCAGCAGCACCGGGACAGGGGTCTATGGCTACACCTTC.

V is TRBV4-2 and J is TRBJ2-1; no reliable D call. The germline CDR1 and CDR2 sequences are LGHNA and YNFKEQ. Trimming took off 7 bases at V and 10 bases at J, with 17 bases between the two ends. CDR3 size: 13 residues. Written as DNA, the CDR3 is TGTGCCAGCAAATCGGCGTGGGCCCAGGAGCAGTTCTTC. Translated, it gives CASKSAWAQEQFF.

The chain employs TRBV10-1 and TRBJ1-6; D gene uncertain. The CDR3 contains 14 residues. Germline-derived CDR1 and CDR2 are WNHNN and SYGVQD (reference sequence). Trimming removed 0 bases from V and 10 bases from J, with 10 bases in between. This CDR3 reads CASSESRWNSPLHF. CDR3 nucleotide sequence: TGCGCCAGCAGTGAGTCGAGGTGGAACTCACCCCTCCACTTT.

The rearrangement links TRBV19 to TRBJ1-1; D ambiguous. The V end lost 3 bases, the J end lost 1 base, and 9 bases lay between the germline ends. Germline CDR1 reads LNHDA; CDR2 reads SQIVND (reference sequence). The CDR3 contains 14 residues. The CDR3 is CASSIAASNTEAFF. The CDR3 DNA sequence: TGTGCCAGTAGTATTGCGGCCTCGAACACTGAAGCTTTCTTT. Full variable domain (remainder filled in from reference TRBV19 and TRBJ1-1): DGGITQSPKYLFRKEGQNVTLSCEQNLNHDAMYWYRQDPGQGLRLIYYSQIVNDFQKGDIAEGYSVSREKKESFPLTVTSAQKNPTAFYLCASSIAASNTEAFFGQGTRLTVV.